Listed below are T cell receptor beta chains from one sample, sequenced in a study of tumor and adjacent non-tumor tissue in lung cancer. TCRdb analysed the multiplex PCR reads with MiXCR anew, one entry per CDR3 protein. Of roughly 200,000 distinct CDR3 sequences listed, about 71% are singletons. Sequencing was performed on lung tumor tissue. The receptors shown here come from a man aged 55 to 69 with non-small cell lung cancer. CDR3s include the opening cysteine and the closing phenylalanine or tryptophan. The D gene is left open where the match is weak. Size values are once, few and many counts, or a class for expanded clones, and some rows have none.

clone size	CDR3 length	D gene	J gene	V gene	CDR3 protein	CDR3 DNA
few	16	.	TRBJ2-2	TRBV7-9	CASSPQRGFLTGELFF	TGTGCCAGCAGCCCCCAAAGGGGCTTTCTCACCGGGGAGCTGTTTTTT
many	15	TRBD1	TRBJ1-5	TRBV20-1	CSARDYGQGNQPQHF	TGCAGTGCTAGAGATTACGGACAGGGGAATCAGCCCCAGCATTTT
many	15	.	TRBJ2-3	TRBV12-3/TRBV12-4	CASSLVAGRPDTQYF	TGTGCCAGCAGTTTGGTCGCGGGTCGCCCAGATACGCAGTATTTT
.	14	TRBD1	TRBJ2-1	TRBV30	CAWDRASRRDEQFF	TGTGCCTGGGACAGGGCTAGCAGGAGAGATGAGCAGTTCTTC
.	19	TRBD1	TRBJ1-4	TRBV13	CASSSRPGGPLTGDEKLFF	TGTGCCAGCAGCTCACGACCAGGGGGACCACTTACGGGTGATGAAAAACTGTTTTTT
few	14	.	TRBJ2-3	TRBV12-3/TRBV12-4	CASSYLSTLDTQYF	TGTGCCAGCAGTTACCTCTCGACTTTAGATACGCAGTATTTT
.	15	.	TRBJ2-4	TRBV11-3	CASSLGGEGKNIRYF	TGTGCCAGCAGCTTGGGCGGGGAAGGCAAAAACATTCGGTACTTC
few	15	TRBD1	TRBJ1-5	TRBV5-1	CASSFIRGRDQPQHF	TGCGCCAGCAGCTTTATAAGGGGGCGCGATCAGCCCCAGCATTTT
few	15	.	TRBJ2-1	TRBV28	CASSLSGQGYNEQFF	TGTGCCAGCAGTTTATCGGGTCAGGGATACAATGAGCAGTTCTTC
.	15	.	TRBJ1-4	TRBV11-2	CPSSLDPFGGEKLYF	TGTCCCAGCAGCTTAGATCCTTTCGGGGGTGAAAAACTGTATTTT
.	13	.	TRBJ1-5	TRBV20-1	CSARIDADQPQLF	TGCAGTGCTAGAATTGATGCGGATCAGCCCCAGCTTTTT
.	16	.	TRBJ2-3	TRBV11-2	CASRLGAGPSTDMQYF	TGTGCCAGTAGGTTAGGGGCGGGGCCAAGCACAGATATGCAGTATTTT
.	14	.	TRBJ1-1	TRBV30	CAWTGTAKHTEAFF	TGTGCCTGGACTGGGACCGCAAAGCACACTGAAGCTTTCTTT
.	16	TRBD2	TRBJ2-7	TRBV6-2/TRBV6-3	CASSYVTSGPSYEQYF	TGCGCCAGCAGTTACGTGACTAGCGGGCCCAGTTACGAGCAGTACTTC
many	12	.	TRBJ2-7	TRBV6-2/TRBV6-3	CASSYAAYEQYF	TGTGCCAGCAGTTACGCCGCCTACGAGCAGTACTTC
few	13	.	TRBJ2-4	TRBV12-3/TRBV12-4	CASSLLAADIQHF	TGTGCCAGCAGTTTACTGGCCGCCGACATTCAGCACTTC
.	16	.	TRBJ1-1	TRBV4-2	CASSRATGTWKTEAFF	TGTGCCAGCAGCCGAGCAACCGGGACATGGAAGACTGAAGCTTTCTTT
.	15	.	TRBJ2-7	TRBV11-1	CASSRTNGTADGQYF	TGTGCCAGCAGCAGGACTAACGGGACGGCAGACGGGCAGTATTTC
few	13	.	TRBJ1-1	TRBV5-5	CASSLGPNTEAFF	TGTGCCAGCAGCTTGGGCCCGAACACTGAAGCTTTCTTT
once	18	.	TRBJ2-2	TRBV4-1	CVSSQAGVDRSNTGELFF	TGCGTCAGCAGCCAAGCAGGGGTCGACAGGTCGAACACCGGGGAGCTGTTTTTT
.	17	.	TRBJ2-2	TRBV11-3	CASSPVGGGTYTGELFF	TGTGCCAGCAGCCCAGTCGGAGGGGGTACTTATACCGGGGAGCTGTTTTTT
once	17	.	TRBJ2-7	TRBV11-2	CVSSLLLVARSFYELYF	TGTGTCAGCAGCTTGCTTCTCGTCGCCAGAAGTTTCTATGAGCTGTACTTC
.	14	.	TRBJ2-1	TRBV20-1	CSAEGDTCYNEQLF	TGCAGTGCAGAGGGGGACACATGCTACAATGAGCAGCTCTTC
.	12	.	TRBJ2-5	TRBV29-1	CIVEGDLETQYF	TGCATTGTTGAGGGCGACTTGGAGACCCAGTACTTC
.	13	.	TRBJ2-2	TRBV20-1	CSADPPGTGVLFF	TGCAGTGCAGACCCTCCAGGGACCGGGGTGCTGTTTTTT
.	18	TRBD1	TRBJ1-5	TRBV4-2	CASSQVKIGGQEDQPQHF	TGTGCCAGCAGCCAAGTTAAGATAGGGGGACAGGAGGATCAGCCCCAGCATTTT
few	16	.	TRBJ2-2	TRBV5-1	CASSLAQLSNTGELFF	TGCGCCAGCAGCTTGGCTCAACTTTCGAACACCGGGGAGTTGTTTTTT
.	15	.	TRBJ1-1	TRBV6-1	CASSEPGEGRTEAFF	TGTGCCAGCAGTGAACCGGGAGAAGGGCGTACTGAAGCTTTCTTT
.	15	TRBD1	TRBJ2-3	TRBV5-1	CASSLGDRGKDTQYF	TGCGCCAGCAGCTTGGGGGACAGGGGAAAAGATACGCAGTATTTT
.	16	.	TRBJ2-1	TRBV20-1	CSALAREPTLYNGQFF	TGCAGTGCTCTGGCCCGGGAACCGACCCTCTACAATGGGCAGTTCTTC
few	15	.	TRBJ2-3	TRBV20-1	CSASTLRQGEDTQYF	TGCAGTGCTAGTACCCTGCGGCAGGGTGAAGATACGCAGTATTTT
.	14	.	TRBJ2-5	TRBV4-1	CASGHGSHQETQYF	TGCGCCAGCGGCCATGGCAGCCACCAAGAGACCCAGTACTTC
.	14	.	TRBJ2-6	TRBV5-4	CATSFDPGANVLTF	TGTGCCACCAGCTTTGATCCTGGGGCCAACGTCCTGACTTTC
.	19	TRBD2	TRBJ2-3	TRBV11-1	CASSLGGGGPFISTDTKFF	TGTGCCAGCAGCTTAGGCGGCGGGGGGCCTTTCATTAGCACAGATACGAAGTTTTTT
.	15	TRBD2	TRBJ2-3	TRBV11-3	CVSSSGLGATDAQYF	TGTGTCAGCAGCTCGGGACTAGGGGCCACAGATGCGCAGTATTTT
.	15	.	TRBJ1-1	TRBV20-1	CSARVPGDMNAEAFF	TGCAGTGCTAGAGTACCAGGGGATATGAACGCTGAAGCTTTCTTT
.	14	.	TRBJ2-5	TRBV18	CASSPYRVGLTQYF	TGTGCCAGCTCACCGTACAGGGTGGGCTTAACCCAGTACTTC
few	15	.	TRBJ2-3	TRBV5-6	CASSFGPTSTDTQYF	TGTGCCAGCAGCTTCGGACCCACGAGCACAGATACGCAGTATTTT
few	13	.	TRBJ2-7	TRBV30	CAWSVGGAYEQYF	TGTGCCTGGAGTGTAGGCGGGGCCTACGAGCAGTACTTC
.	14	.	TRBJ1-4	TRBV4-3	CANSQESDSQKLFF	TGCGCCAACAGCCAAGAGAGCGACAGCCAAAAACTGTTTTTT
.	16	TRBD1	TRBJ2-7	TRBV11-1	CASSGRRLPGGYGQYF	TGTGCCAGCAGCGGACGCCGGTTGCCAGGGGGCTACGGGCAGTACTTC
.	15	TRBD1	TRBJ2-2	TRBV4-2	CASSQGTGDTEELFF	TGTGCCAGCAGTCAAGGGACAGGGGACACCGAGGAGCTGTTTTTT
.	15	.	TRBJ2-7	TRBV4-1	CASSQDPSWVGEQYF	TGCGCCAGCAGCCAAGATCCTAGCTGGGTAGGCGAGCAGTACTTC
few	15	.	TRBJ2-5	TRBV20-1	CSARIQGGVGETQYF	TGTAGTGCTAGGATACAGGGAGGGGTCGGAGAGACCCAGTACTTC
.	15	.	TRBJ2-7	TRBV11-3	CAISLLEDWPYEQYF	TGTGCCATCAGCTTGTTGGAGGACTGGCCCTACGAGCAATACTTC
many	12	.	TRBJ1-2	TRBV11-2	CASSHAGYGYTF	TGTGCCAGCAGCCATGCAGGTTATGGCTACACCTTC
.	13	.	TRBJ1-1	TRBV11-3	CASASQGGTETFF	TGTGCCAGCGCCTCACAGGGAGGCACTGAAACTTTCTTT